The entry below describes one TCR beta chain. This record comes from a study of blood T cell repertoires in COVID-19. Across the study: Acute-phase and convalescent COVID-19 samples originated in the United States, Italy and Spain.

This CDR3 is built from 14 residues. CDR1 is SGHDN and CDR2 is FVKESK in the germline V gene. V gave up 0 bases and J gave up 10 bases, with 10 bases separating them. This table comes from immunoSEQ multiplex PCR, and its TCRdb copy is limited to in-frame clones, with some not included. Of about 180,000 clones listed, approximately 90% are singletons. The chain has TRBV14 and TRBJ1-6; D possibly corresponds to TRBD1 (6 bases). Sequenced material: peripheral blood. The clonotype comes from a man aged 18 to 35 who had recovered from COVID-19. This chain's CDR3 is CASSQEGTLSPLHF. DNA for the CDR3: TGTGCCAGCAGCCAAGAGGGGACACTATCACCCCTCCACTTT.